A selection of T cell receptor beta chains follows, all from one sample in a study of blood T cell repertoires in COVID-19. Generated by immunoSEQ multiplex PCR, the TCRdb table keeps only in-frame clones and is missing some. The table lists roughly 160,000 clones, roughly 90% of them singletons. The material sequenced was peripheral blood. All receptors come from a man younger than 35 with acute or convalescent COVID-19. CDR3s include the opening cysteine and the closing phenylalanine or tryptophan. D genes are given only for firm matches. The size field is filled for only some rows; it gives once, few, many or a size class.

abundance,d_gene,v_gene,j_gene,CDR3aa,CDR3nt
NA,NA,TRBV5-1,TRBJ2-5,CASSPSQETQYF,TGCGCCAGCAGCCCCTCCCAAGAGACCCAGTACTTC
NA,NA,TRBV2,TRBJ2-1,CASSKTGYNEQFF,TGTGCCAGCAGTAAGACTGGGTACAATGAGCAGTTCTTC
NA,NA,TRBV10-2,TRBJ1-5,CASSDRNSNQPQHF,TGCGCCAGCAGTGACAGAAATAGCAATCAGCCCCAGCATTTT
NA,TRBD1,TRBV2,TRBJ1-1,CASSGTGGEVAAFF,TGTGCCAGCAGTGGGACAGGGGGCGAGGTTGCAGCTTTCTTT
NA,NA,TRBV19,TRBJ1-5,CASSIVRDQPQHF,TGTGCCAGTAGTATTGTCAGGGATCAGCCCCAGCATTTT
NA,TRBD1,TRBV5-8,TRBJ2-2,CASMRTGLVAGELFF,TGTGCCAGCATGCGGACAGGGTTGGTGGCCGGGGAGCTGTTTTTT
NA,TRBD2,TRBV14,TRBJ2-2,CASSQDRDLGTSGPGELFF,TGTGCCAGCAGCCAAGACCGGGACCTCGGGACTAGCGGGCCCGGGGAGCTGTTTTTT
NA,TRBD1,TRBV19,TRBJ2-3,CASSIRGQGSDTQYF,TGTGCCAGTAGTATAAGAGGACAGGGGTCAGATACGCAGTATTTT
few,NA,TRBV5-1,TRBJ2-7,CASSLEQGGYEQYF,TGCGCCAGCAGCTTGGAGCAGGGCGGCTACGAGCAGTACTTC
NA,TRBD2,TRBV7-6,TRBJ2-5,CASSFAGAETQYF,TGTGCCAGCAGCTTCGCGGGAGCAGAGACCCAGTACTTC
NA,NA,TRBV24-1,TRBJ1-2,CATSVSGTDRPCYGYTF,TGTGCCACCAGTGTTAGCGGGACCGATAGGCCATGCTATGGCTACACCTTC
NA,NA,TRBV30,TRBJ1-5,CAWSPPLCSNQPQHF,TGTGCCTGGAGTCCACCACTGTGTAGCAATCAGCCCCAGCATTTT
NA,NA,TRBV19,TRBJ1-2,CASRPPTGDYGYTF,TGTGCCAGTAGGCCCCCAACAGGAGACTATGGCTACACCTTC
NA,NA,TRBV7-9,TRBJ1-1,CASSLESSGTEAFF,TGTGCCAGCAGCTTAGAAAGCTCGGGAACTGAAGCTTTCTTT
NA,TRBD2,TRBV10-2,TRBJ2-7,CASSDLGLAGEQYF,TGCGCCAGCAGTGATCTTGGACTAGCAGGCGAGCAGTACTTC
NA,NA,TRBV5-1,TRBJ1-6,CASSLGQNSPLHF,TGCGCCAGCAGCTTGGGACAGAATTCACCCCTCCACTTT
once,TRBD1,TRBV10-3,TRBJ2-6,CAISDYPGTGLDEGYSGANVLTF,TGTGCCATCAGTGATTACCCCGGGACAGGGTTAGATGAGGGGTACTCTGGGGCCAACGTCCTGACTTTC
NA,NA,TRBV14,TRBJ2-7,CASSLAVGSLGYEQYF,TGTGCCAGCAGCCTGGCGGTTGGGTCCTTGGGTTACGAGCAGTACTTC
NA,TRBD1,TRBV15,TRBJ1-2,CATSRDGRGQVYGYTF,TGTGCCACCAGCAGAGATGGCCGGGGACAGGTCTATGGCTACACCTTC
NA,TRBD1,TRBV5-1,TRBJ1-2,CASSSGQGEGYTF,TGCGCCAGCAGCTCAGGACAGGGGGAGGGCTACACCTTC
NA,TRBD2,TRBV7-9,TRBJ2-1,CASSQDSSGGPYNEQFF,TGTGCCAGCAGCCAAGACTCTAGCGGAGGCCCCTACAATGAGCAGTTCTTC
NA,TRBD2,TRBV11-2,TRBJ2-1,CASSLGLAGGNNEQFF,TGTGCCAGCAGCTTGGGACTAGCGGGAGGGAACAATGAGCAGTTCTTC